The clone carrying this T cell receptor (beta chain) was seen repeatedly, ten times or more. Antigen unknown. These data originate in a study of CD8 T cells in ankylosing spondylitis. The CDR3 is 13 amino acids. The ends lost 4 bases at V and 4 bases at J; junction bases unmatched: 3. Libraries of TCR beta came from quantitative 5'-RACE with molecular barcodes. TCRdb called the 5' RACE reads again in MiXCR, with one record for every CDR3 protein. The sample contains roughly 350,000 distinct CDR3 sequences, approximately 8% of which appear only once. Whole-study results and caveats: Disease-linked clones had a CD8+ phenotype and relatively low frequency in peripheral blood. In the blood and synovial fluid of reactive arthritis, some motif variants had been previously reported. Ankylosing spondylitis blood appeared to be characterized by a TCR beta motif of under ten highly homologous variants. The clones that were linked to disease were reported to be significantly enriched in matched synovial fluid samples from ankylosing spondylitis patients.

This rearrangement joins TRBV12-3 or TRBV12-4 to TRBJ2-5, with 7 bases identical to TRBD2. This TCR was sampled from a male donor with ankylosing spondylitis. The sequencing input was blood, either unsorted or a sorted T cell fraction (not recorded which). The CDR3 nucleotides read TGTGCCAGCAGTTCTAGCGGCGGAGAGACCCAGTACTTC. Translating it yields CASSSSGGETQYF.